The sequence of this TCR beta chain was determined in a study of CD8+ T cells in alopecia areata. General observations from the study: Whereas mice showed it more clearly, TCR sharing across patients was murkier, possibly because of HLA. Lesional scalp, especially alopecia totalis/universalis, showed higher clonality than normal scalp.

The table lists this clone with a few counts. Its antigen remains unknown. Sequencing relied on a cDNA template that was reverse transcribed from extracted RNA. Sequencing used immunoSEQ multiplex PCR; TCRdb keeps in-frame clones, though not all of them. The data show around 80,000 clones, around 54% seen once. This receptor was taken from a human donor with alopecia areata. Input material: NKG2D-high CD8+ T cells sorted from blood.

CDR3: CASSIDRDTNNEQFF. The CDR3 coding sequence is TGTGCCAGTAGTATAGACCGGGACACCAACAATGAGCAGTTCTTC. The chain recombines TRBV19 with TRBJ2-1; tentatively, D is TRBD1 (6 bases). Trimming stripped 0 bases from V and 5 bases from J, with 11 bases between. This CDR3 is built from 15 residues. Per germline, CDR1 LNHDA and CDR2 SQIVND (reference sequence).